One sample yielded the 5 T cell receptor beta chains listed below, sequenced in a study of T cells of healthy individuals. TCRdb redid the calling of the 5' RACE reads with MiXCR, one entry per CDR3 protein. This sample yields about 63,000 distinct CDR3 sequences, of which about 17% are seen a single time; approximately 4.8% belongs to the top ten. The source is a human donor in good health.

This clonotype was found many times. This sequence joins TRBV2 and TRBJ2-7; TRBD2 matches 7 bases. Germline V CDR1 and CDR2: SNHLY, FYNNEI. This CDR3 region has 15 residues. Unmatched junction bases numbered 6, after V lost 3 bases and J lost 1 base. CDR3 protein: CASSEGGDGSYEQYF. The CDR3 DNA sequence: TGTGCCAGCAGTGAGGGGGGGGACGGTTCCTACGAGCAGTACTTC.

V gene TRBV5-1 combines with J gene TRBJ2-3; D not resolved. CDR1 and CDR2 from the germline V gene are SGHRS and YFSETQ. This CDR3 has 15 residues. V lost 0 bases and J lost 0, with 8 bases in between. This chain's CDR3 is CASSLGPLSTDTQYF. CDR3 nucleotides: TGCGCCAGCAGCTTGGGGCCCCTCAGCACAGATACGCAGTATTTT.

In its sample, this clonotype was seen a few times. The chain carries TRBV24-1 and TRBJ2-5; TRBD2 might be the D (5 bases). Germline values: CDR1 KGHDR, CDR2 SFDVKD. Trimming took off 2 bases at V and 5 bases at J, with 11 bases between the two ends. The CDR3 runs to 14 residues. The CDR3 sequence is CATSDSGDRETQYF. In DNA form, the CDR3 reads TGTGCCACCAGTGATTCCGGGGATCGGGAGACCCAGTACTTC.

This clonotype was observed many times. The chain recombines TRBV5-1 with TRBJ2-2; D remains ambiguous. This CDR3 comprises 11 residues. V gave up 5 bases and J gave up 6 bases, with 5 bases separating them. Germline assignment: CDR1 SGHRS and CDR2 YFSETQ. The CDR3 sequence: CASRGSGELFF. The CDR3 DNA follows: TGCGCCAGCAGAGGTTCCGGGGAGCTGTTTTTT.

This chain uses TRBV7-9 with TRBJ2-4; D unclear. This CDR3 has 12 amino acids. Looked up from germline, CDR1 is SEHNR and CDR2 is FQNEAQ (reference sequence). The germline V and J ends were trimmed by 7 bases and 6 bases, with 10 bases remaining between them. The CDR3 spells CASNGPRNIQYF. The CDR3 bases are TGTGCCAGCAATGGGCCACGAAACATTCAGTACTTC.